The rows below give T cell receptor beta chains drawn from one sample of a study of identical twins. MiXCR was run by TCRdb on the 5' RACE reads, yielding one entry per CDR3 protein. The sample lists some 630,000 distinct CDR3 sequences; about 7.1% were seen once. These data were also filed under a second study, of yellow fever vaccine responses in identical twins.

Source material: PBMCs. These receptors all stem from a woman in her late teens or twenties in good health. The conserved cysteine and the conserved F or W are not part of the CDR3 here.

j_call | v_call | cdr3_aa
TRBJ2-5 | TRBV7-9 | ASSFGGVQETQY
TRBJ2-1 | TRBV7-9 | GSSLSPLRNEQF
TRBJ2-3 | TRBV27 | ASSLLGAGDTQY
TRBJ2-1 | TRBV7-9 | ASGIGRGGYNEQF
TRBJ1-5 | TRBV4-1 | ASSQGAGEVQPQH
TRBJ1-5 | TRBV6-1 | ASSPTWGQARNQPQH
TRBJ2-4 | TRBV5-1 | ASSLAESSLAKNIQY
TRBJ2-5 | TRBV20-1 | SAKDPGEVTQY
TRBJ1-1 | TRBV2 | ASLNMNTEAF
TRBJ1-1 | TRBV5-1 | ASSLEGGQGASNTEAF
TRBJ2-1 | TRBV3-1 | ASSQELAMDEQF
TRBJ2-5 | TRBV20-1 | SAGQGGETQY
TRBJ2-3 | TRBV29-1 | SVGERDTQY
TRBJ2-7 | TRBV12-3/TRBV12-4 | ASSKRTDEQY
TRBJ1-5 | TRBV6-2/TRBV6-3 | ASSYRRTAPHQPQH
TRBJ2-6 | TRBV6-1 | ASTKQGSGANVLT
TRBJ2-7 | TRBV5-1 | ASSSGLHSYEQY
TRBJ1-4 | TRBV7-8 | ASSRLWRGTNEKLF
TRBJ2-5 | TRBV5-1 | ASSLVISGGKETQY
TRBJ2-5 | TRBV5-4 | ASSIGVGTGDQETQY
TRBJ1-5 | TRBV12-3/TRBV12-4 | ASRATGGNQPQH
TRBJ2-1 | TRBV7-3 | ASSEGLAIYNEQF
TRBJ1-2 | TRBV2 | ASSAGTGSRSGYT
TRBJ2-1 | TRBV7-8 | ASSHQGLARTNEQF
TRBJ2-1 | TRBV7-2 | ASSLWEEQF
TRBJ2-7 | TRBV11-3 | ASSPYPRSGSLEQY
TRBJ2-5 | TRBV9 | ASSVAAPPPKTQY
TRBJ2-1 | TRBV20-1 | SARPGSSSYNEQF
TRBJ2-7 | TRBV7-9 | ASSGDGGTHREQY
TRBJ2-5 | TRBV27 | ASSLVWGTKETQY
TRBJ2-6 | TRBV5-1 | ASSLAGPGRSSGANVLT
TRBJ2-5 | TRBV7-8 | ATTSVSYQETQY
TRBJ2-1 | TRBV7-3 | ASSLTLTSGREHLNEQF
TRBJ1-6 | TRBV12-3/TRBV12-4 | ASTLGQYNSPLH
TRBJ2-7 | TRBV27 | ASSLDFGPYEQY
TRBJ2-5 | TRBV12-3/TRBV12-4 | ASRSSGLAGARETQY
TRBJ2-5 | TRBV12-3/TRBV12-4 | ATLREPRETQY
TRBJ1-2 | TRBV12-3/TRBV12-4 | ASRASGIFYGYT
TRBJ2-3 | TRBV7-9 | ASSPLGRAGDGDTQY